The sequence of this T cell receptor beta chain was determined in a study of beta chain features in type 1 diabetes. General study results and limits: No resolution was reached here on whether HLA type influences TCRB rearrangement.

This CDR3 contains 14 residues. The germline V gene has CDR1 SEHNR and CDR2 FQNEAQ (reference sequence). The V gene lost 5 bases and the J gene lost 0 bases, with 8 bases spanning the gap. The entirety of the isolated RNA underwent reverse transcription, so expressed TCRB transcripts were sequenced. The data were produced by immunoSEQ multiplex PCR, yet TCRdb's version contains in-frame clones alone and is incomplete. The sample contains fewer than 900,000 clones, roughly 16% of which appear only once. All of the sorted populations showed purity greater than 95%. This clone was detected a few times. Its antigen is undetermined.

This TCR was sampled from a woman aged 18 to 35 in good health. Sequenced: naive CD4+ T cells from blood. V gene TRBV7-9 combines with J gene TRBJ2-1; D call uncertain. CDR3 residues: CASSRPGSYNEQFF. The CDR3 coding sequence is TGTGCCAGCAGCCGCCCGGGCTCCTACAATGAGCAGTTCTTC.